The rows below give T cell receptor beta chains drawn from one sample of a study of T cells after yellow fever vaccination. TCRdb re-derived calls from the 5' RACE reads in MiXCR, one entry per CDR3 protein. In the table there are about 340,000 distinct CDR3 sequences, 8% to 10% of which are singletons. The material sequenced was PBMCs, taken on the day of the first yellow fever vaccination. Receptor source: a man between 18 and 35 years old who received the YFV17D yellow fever vaccine. Both conserved end residues are part of each CDR3. Each record gives: V gene, clone size, J gene, D gene, CDR3 DNA, CDR3 protein. D genes are given only for firm matches. Size tells how often a clone was seen (once, few, many) or the class of an expanded clone, and some rows leave it out.

TRBV29-1,.,TRBJ2-5,.,TGCACCTCCTTGGTTGCGGAGACCCAGTACTTC,CTSLVAETQYF
TRBV20-1,.,TRBJ2-1,TRBD2,TGCAGTGCTTTACGGACCCGGGGGGTCAATGAGCAGTTCTTC,CSALRTRGVNEQFF
TRBV6-2/TRBV6-3,.,TRBJ2-2,TRBD1,TGTGCCAGCAAAGTGACAGGGCGCACCGGGGAGCTGTTTTTT,CASKVTGRTGELFF
TRBV12-5,many,TRBJ2-3,.,TGTGCTAGTGGTAGCCGTCGCGGTGGAACAGATACGCAGTATTTT,CASGSRRGGTDTQYF
TRBV12-3/TRBV12-4,few,TRBJ2-3,TRBD1,TGTGCCAGCAACGTCGGGACAGGGGCAAACACAGATACGCAGTATTTT,CASNVGTGANTDTQYF
TRBV9,few,TRBJ1-6,TRBD1,TGTGCCAGCAGCGAGGCAGGGGGTGGCAATTCACCCCTCCACTTT,CASSEAGGGNSPLHF
TRBV20-1,.,TRBJ2-5,.,TGCAGTTCAATGCTCGGACGCCCCGACGGGACCCAGTACTTC,CSSMLGRPDGTQYF
TRBV29-1,few,TRBJ2-7,TRBD1,TGCAGCGTTGGCAGGGGGTTAAACTACGAGCAGTACTTC,CSVGRGLNYEQYF
TRBV7-6,few,TRBJ2-1,TRBD2,TGTGCCAGCAGCTTAGCGCGGGGGGCCACTGAGCAGTTCTTC,CASSLARGATEQFF
TRBV5-4,many,TRBJ2-3,.,TGTGCCAGCAGTCGGGACTTCACAGATACGCAGTATTTT,CASSRDFTDTQYF
TRBV5-4,.,TRBJ2-3,TRBD2,TGTGCCAGCAGCTTGGGGGCTCGTGCGGGGGACACGCAGTATTTT,CASSLGARAGDTQYF
TRBV4-3,few,TRBJ1-4,.,TGCGCCAGCAGCCAAGATAAGCCTCTGCGGAGAGAGGATGAAAAACTGTTTTTT,CASSQDKPLRREDEKLFF
TRBV27,few,TRBJ1-1,.,TGTGCCAGCAGTTTACAGGGGAAGATGAACACTGAAGCTTTCTTT,CASSLQGKMNTEAFF
TRBV11-1,few,TRBJ2-5,TRBD1,TGTGCCAGCAGCGGCCCGACAGGGTGGGGGAACCTACAAGAGACCCAGTACTTC,CASSGPTGWGNLQETQYF
TRBV24-1,few,TRBJ1-5,TRBD1,TGTGCCACCAGTGAACGGGACAGGGGAGAAAATCAGCCCCAGCATTTT,CATSERDRGENQPQHF
TRBV6-1,few,TRBJ2-2,.,TGTGCCAGCAGGAGCCCGCCGAACACCGGGGAGCTGTTTTTT,CASRSPPNTGELFF
TRBV6-2/TRBV6-3,.,TRBJ2-1,.,TGTGCCAGCACCACAGCCGACGGCCAACTGGAAGATGAGCAGTTCTTC,CASTTADGQLEDEQFF
TRBV7-9,.,TRBJ1-3,.,TGTGCCAGCAGGGCGCCAGGGACTGGAGGAAACACCATATATTTT,CASRAPGTGGNTIYF
TRBV29-1,few,TRBJ2-1,.,TGCAGCGTTGAGTGGCAGGGCTCCTACAATGAGCAGTTCTTC,CSVEWQGSYNEQFF
TRBV5-1,.,TRBJ2-3,.,TGCGCCAGCAGCGCGGGCCGCGCGACAGATACGCAGTATTTT,CASSAGRATDTQYF
TRBV5-1,many,TRBJ1-1,.,TGCGCCAGCAGCTTGTCAGGGTACACTGAAGCTTTCTTT,CASSLSGYTEAFF
TRBV4-3,few,TRBJ1-2,.,TGCGCCAGCAGCCAAGAAATAATGGGATATGGCTACACCTTC,CASSQEIMGYGYTF
TRBV5-1,many,TRBJ2-3,TRBD2,TGCGCCAGCAGCCTTTCCCGGACTAGCGGGGGCCCCGAGGAGGCAGATACGCAGTATTTT,CASSLSRTSGGPEEADTQYF
TRBV6-1,.,TRBJ2-2,TRBD2,TGTGCCAGCAGCCCCGGGACTAGCGTCACCGGGGAGCTGTTTTTT,CASSPGTSVTGELFF
TRBV18,few,TRBJ2-1,.,TGTGCCAGCTCACCACCTGGAACCGATTGGCACAATGAGCAGTTCTTC,CASSPPGTDWHNEQFF
TRBV3-1,few,TRBJ1-1,.,TGTGCCAGCAGCCAAGATTCGGGGTCCATGAACACTGAAGCTTTCTTT,CASSQDSGSMNTEAFF
TRBV19,.,TRBJ1-5,TRBD1,TGTGCCAGTAGTCCCGACAGGGTTACTCAGCCCCAGCATTTT,CASSPDRVTQPQHF
TRBV29-1,few,TRBJ1-2,.,TGCAGCGTTGTGTCCGGGAACTATGGCTACACCTTC,CSVVSGNYGYTF
TRBV4-3,few,TRBJ2-2,.,TGCGCCAGCAGCCAACTGGTAGGCGACACCGGGGAGCTGTTTTTT,CASSQLVGDTGELFF
TRBV6-2/TRBV6-3,.,TRBJ2-5,.,TGTGCCAGCAGTCAACAGGTTGAGACCCAGTACTTC,CASSQQVETQYF
TRBV15,.,TRBJ2-5,.,TGTGCCACCAGCAGAGATCTTCCCGCCAACCAAGAGACCCAGTACTTC,CATSRDLPANQETQYF
TRBV2,few,TRBJ1-6,TRBD1,TGTGCCAGCAGGAAGGACAGGGTGCGTAATTCACCCCTCCACTTT,CASRKDRVRNSPLHF
TRBV20-1,few,TRBJ2-2,.,TGCAGTGCCCCTGAACCGGGGAGGAACACCGGGGAGCTGTTTTTT,CSAPEPGRNTGELFF
TRBV10-3,few,TRBJ2-7,TRBD2,TGTGCCATCAGTGAGCCTTTGGGCAGGGAGGGCTACGAGCAGTACTTC,CAISEPLGREGYEQYF
TRBV6-4,many,TRBJ2-2,TRBD1,TGTGCCAGCAGTGACTCGGACAGGCACACCGGGGAGCTGTTTTTT,CASSDSDRHTGELFF
TRBV11-2,few,TRBJ1-3,.,TGTGCCAGCAGCATAGGGTTCGGGACGGCTGGAAACACCATATATTTT,CASSIGFGTAGNTIYF
TRBV5-5,many,TRBJ2-1,.,TGTGCCAGCGGAAGCCCACTAGCATATTGGGAGCAGTTCTTC,CASGSPLAYWEQFF
TRBV2,.,TRBJ2-1,.,TGTGCCAGCAGTGATGGACTCCGCAATGAGCAGTTCTTC,CASSDGLRNEQFF
TRBV6-2/TRBV6-3,few,TRBJ1-6,.,TGTGCCAGCAGCAGCACGCTCGGCGCCCTCCACTTT,CASSSTLGALHF
TRBV5-6,.,TRBJ2-1,TRBD2,TGTGCCAGCAGCTCGATGTTCGGCGGTAGCGGGGGGCCTTCCTACAATGAGCAGTTCTTC,CASSSMFGGSGGPSYNEQFF
TRBV20-1,few,TRBJ2-4,TRBD1,TGCAGTGCTCACCGGCAGGGGGCTCCGGACATTCAGTACTTC,CSAHRQGAPDIQYF
TRBV20-1,.,TRBJ2-7,.,TGCAGTGCTAGAAATTCAGGGGAAGGGTGGGACGAGCAGTACTTC,CSARNSGEGWDEQYF
TRBV12-3/TRBV12-4,.,TRBJ2-4,TRBD1,TGTGCCACGACACAGGGGGTGGCCAAAAACATTCAGTACTTC,CATTQGVAKNIQYF
TRBV4-2,.,TRBJ1-1,.,TGTGCCAGCAGCCAAGATTCACAGGCGATGTGGGCTTTCTTT,CASSQDSQAMWAFF